This T cell receptor beta chain was obtained from a study of shared clonotypes between healthy human individuals. Here immunoSEQ multiplex PCR was the method, and the copy in TCRdb shows in-frame clones only, minus some. Among about 87,000 clones listed, more than 45% were seen once. The CDR3 loop spans 13 amino acids. The trim removed 6 bases at V and 11 bases at J, leaving 7 bases unmatched. Germline V lookup: CDR1 SGHTA, CDR2 FQGTGA. This clone came up once. Source material: PBMCs. J is TRBJ2-2 and V is TRBV7-3, with 9 bases lining up with TRBD1. The TCR originated in a woman aged 40 to 50 in good health. Some clones in this sample may be carry-over from other donors' samples. CDR3 region: CASSLGQGQELFF. The DNA for the CDR3 is TGTGCCAGCAGTTTGGGACAGGGACAAGAGCTGTTTTTT.